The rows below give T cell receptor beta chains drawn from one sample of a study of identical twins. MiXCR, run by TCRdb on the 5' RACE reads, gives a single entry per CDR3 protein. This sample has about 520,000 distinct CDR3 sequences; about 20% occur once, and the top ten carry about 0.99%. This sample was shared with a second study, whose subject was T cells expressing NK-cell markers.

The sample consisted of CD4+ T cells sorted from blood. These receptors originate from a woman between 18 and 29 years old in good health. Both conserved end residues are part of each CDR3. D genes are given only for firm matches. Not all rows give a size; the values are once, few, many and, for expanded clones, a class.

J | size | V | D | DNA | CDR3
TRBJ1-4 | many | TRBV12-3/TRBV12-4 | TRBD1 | TGTGCCAGCACCTCCGGGACAGAGGAACGAAAACTGTTTTTT | CASTSGTEERKLFF
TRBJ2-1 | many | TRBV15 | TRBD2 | TGTGCCACCAGCAGAGATCTGGCGGGAGCAGTCTACAATGAGCAGTTCTTC | CATSRDLAGAVYNEQFF
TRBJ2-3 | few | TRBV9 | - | TGTGCCAGCAGCCCGAGCGGGCGGACAGATACGCAGTATTTT | CASSPSGRTDTQYF
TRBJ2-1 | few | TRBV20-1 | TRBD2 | TGCAGTGCTAGATCTAGCGGTGGGAGCAGCTCCTACAATGAGCAGTTCTTC | CSARSSGGSSSYNEQFF
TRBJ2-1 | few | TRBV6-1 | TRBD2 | TGTGCCAGCAGTCTAACCGGGACTAGCGACAATGAGCAGTTCTTC | CASSLTGTSDNEQFF
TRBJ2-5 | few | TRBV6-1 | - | TGTGCCAGCAGTGAATATCAGGCCGACCTTTCGGTCCAGTACTTC | CASSEYQADLSVQYF
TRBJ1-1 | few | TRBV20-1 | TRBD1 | TGCAGTGCTCCCCGGACAGGTGTAACCGAAGCTTTCTTT | CSAPRTGVTEAFF
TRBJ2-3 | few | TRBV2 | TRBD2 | TGTGCCAGCAGTGGGCTAGCGGGCAGAGATACGCAGTATTTT | CASSGLAGRDTQYF
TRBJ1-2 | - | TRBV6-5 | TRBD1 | TGTGCCAGCAGTTACCAATTCGGACAGGGGACCGGCTACACCTTC | CASSYQFGQGTGYTF
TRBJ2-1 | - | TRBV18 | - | TGTGCCAGCTCACCACCCGGAGGGGATGAGCAGTTCTTC | CASSPPGGDEQFF
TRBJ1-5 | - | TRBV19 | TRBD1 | TGTGCCAGTGGTGGGTTAACAGGGGGACAGCCCCAGCATTTT | CASGGLTGGQPQHF
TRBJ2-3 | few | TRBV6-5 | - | TGTGCCAGCAGTTACGGGACCCAGCAGGATACGCAGTATTTT | CASSYGTQQDTQYF
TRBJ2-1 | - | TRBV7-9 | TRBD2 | TGTGCCAGCAGCTTAGGAGTTAAAGGGAGCGGGGCTAATGAGCAGTTCTTC | CASSLGVKGSGANEQFF
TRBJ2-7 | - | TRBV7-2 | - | TGTGCCAGCAGCTTTACCCGGGACACCTACGAGCAGTACTTC | CASSFTRDTYEQYF
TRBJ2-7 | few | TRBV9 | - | TGTGCCAGCGGTAGCGCGAGCTCCTACGAGCAGTACTTC | CASGSASSYEQYF
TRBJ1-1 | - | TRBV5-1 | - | TGCGCCAGCAGCTCAACAGGCGCCCTTGGAACTGAAGCTTTCTTT | CASSSTGALGTEAFF
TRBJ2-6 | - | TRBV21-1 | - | TGTGCCAGCAGCAAAGTTGGACAGGGGGTTTCTGGGGCCAACGTCCTGACTTTC | CASSKVGQGVSGANVLTF
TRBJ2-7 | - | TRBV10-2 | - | TGCGCCAGTAAAGGGGGGATTGCCCAATACGAGCAGTACTTC | CASKGGIAQYEQYF
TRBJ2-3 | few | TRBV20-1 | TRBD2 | TGCAGTGCTAGTTATAGCGGGCGTGCAGATACGCAGTATTTT | CSASYSGRADTQYF
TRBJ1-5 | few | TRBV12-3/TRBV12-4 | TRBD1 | TGTGCCAGCAGTTTGGGGGCGGGGACAGGGGGCTTTCAGCCCCAGCATTTT | CASSLGAGTGGFQPQHF
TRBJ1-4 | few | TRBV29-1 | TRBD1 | TGCAGCGGGAGGACAGGAGGGGAAAAACTGTTTTTT | CSGRTGGEKLFF
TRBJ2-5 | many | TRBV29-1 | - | TGCAGCGTTGTCGGGGAGACCCAGTACTTC | CSVVGETQYF
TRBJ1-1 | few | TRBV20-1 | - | TGCAGTGCTAGTGGCAGGGCGAACACTGAAGCTTTCTTT | CSASGRANTEAFF
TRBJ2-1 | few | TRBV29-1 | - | TGCAGCGCCGGGGGACTTTACAATGAGCAGTTCTTC | CSAGGLYNEQFF
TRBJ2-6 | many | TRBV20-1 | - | TGCAGTGCGATACTCTCTGGGGCCAACGTCCTGACTTTC | CSAILSGANVLTF
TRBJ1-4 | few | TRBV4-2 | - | TGTGCCAGCAGCACGTTTAGGGAAAAACTGTTTTTT | CASSTFREKLFF
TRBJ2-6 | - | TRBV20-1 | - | TGCAGTGCTAGGAACAGGGTTGGGGCCAACGTCCTGACTTTC | CSARNRVGANVLTF
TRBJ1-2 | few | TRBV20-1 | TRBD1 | TGCAGTGCTTATTCTCCGGGACAGGGAATTGGCTATGGCTACACCTTC | CSAYSPGQGIGYGYTF
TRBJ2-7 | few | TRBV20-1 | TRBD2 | TGCAGTGCTAAGAGGCTAGCGGCGGACGAGCAGTACTTC | CSAKRLAADEQYF
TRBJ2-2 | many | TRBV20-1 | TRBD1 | TGCAGTGCTAGTGAGACAGGGACCGGGGAGCTGTTTTTT | CSASETGTGELFF
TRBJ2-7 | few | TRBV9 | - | TGTGCCAGCAGCGTAGCGGGTGCAGCCCCCGAGCAGTACTTC | CASSVAGAAPEQYF
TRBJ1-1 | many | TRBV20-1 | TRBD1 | TGCAGTGCTTCCCAGGGGGCAGACACTGAAGCTTTCTTT | CSASQGADTEAFF
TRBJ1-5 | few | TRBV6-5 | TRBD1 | TGTGCCAGCAGTTACTCGACAGGGTCGTGGAGCAATCAGCCCCAGCATTTT | CASSYSTGSWSNQPQHF
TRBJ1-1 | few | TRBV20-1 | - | TGCAGTGCTAGACTTAATGGCGGGGGGCGTAACACTGAAGCTTTCTTT | CSARLNGGGRNTEAFF
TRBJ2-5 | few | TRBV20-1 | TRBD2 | TGCAGTGCTAGACAGACTAGCGGGGGGTGGGAGACCCAGTACTTC | CSARQTSGGWETQYF
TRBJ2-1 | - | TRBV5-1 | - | TGCGCCAGCAGCTTGCCGCCCACTTTTAACAATGAGCAGTTCTTC | CASSLPPTFNNEQFF
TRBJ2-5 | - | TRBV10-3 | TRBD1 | TGTGCCATCGCTATCGGGACAGGGGAAGAGACCCAGTACTTC | CAIAIGTGEETQYF
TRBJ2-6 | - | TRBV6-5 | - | TGTGCCAGCAGTTCGGGGTTAACTGGGGCCAACGTCCTGACTTTC | CASSSGLTGANVLTF
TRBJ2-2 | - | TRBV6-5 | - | TGTGCCAGCAGTTACTCGGGTAACACCGGGGAGCTGTTTTTT | CASSYSGNTGELFF
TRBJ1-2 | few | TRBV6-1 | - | TGTGCCAGCACCCTAACGGGGCGGAACTATGGCTACACCTTC | CASTLTGRNYGYTF
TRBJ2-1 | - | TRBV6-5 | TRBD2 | TGTGCCAGCAGTTACTCTGCCCCGACTAGCGGCCGGATCTACAGTGAGCAGTTCTTC | CASSYSAPTSGRIYSEQFF
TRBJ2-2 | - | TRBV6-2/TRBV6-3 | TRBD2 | TGTGCCAGCAGTTATCTAGCGGGAGGTGCAAAAACCGGGGAGCTGTTTTTT | CASSYLAGGAKTGELFF
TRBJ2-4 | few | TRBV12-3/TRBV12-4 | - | TGTGCCAGCAGTCCGGGACGGTCGATAAACATTCAGTACTTC | CASSPGRSINIQYF
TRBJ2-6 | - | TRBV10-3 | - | TGTGCCACCGGAGGCCCAAGCTCTGGGGCCAACGTCCTGACTTTC | CATGGPSSGANVLTF
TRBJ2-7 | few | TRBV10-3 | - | TGTGCCATCGGGGCCGTTTTGGAGTCCTACGAGCAGTACTTC | CAIGAVLESYEQYF
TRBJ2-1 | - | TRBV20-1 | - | TGCAGTGCTAGAGAGGTCAGGGAAACGAATGAGCAGTTCTTC | CSAREVRETNEQFF
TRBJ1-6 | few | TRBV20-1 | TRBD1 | TGCAGTGCGTTGGACAGGGGTGGTAATTCACCCCTCCACTTT | CSALDRGGNSPLHF
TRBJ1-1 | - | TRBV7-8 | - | TGTGCCAGCAGCAATAACCAGGTGGGCACTGAAGCTTTCTTT | CASSNNQVGTEAFF
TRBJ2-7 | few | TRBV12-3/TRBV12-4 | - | TGTGCCAGCACCCCCCACGGTGACTCCTACGAGCAGTACTTC | CASTPHGDSYEQYF
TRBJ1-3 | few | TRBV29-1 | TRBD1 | TGCAGCGCCGCGCTTGGACAGGGAGGTGGAAACACCATATATTTT | CSAALGQGGGNTIYF
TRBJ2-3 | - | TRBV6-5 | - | TGTGCCAGCAGGGGGGCAGATACGCAGTATTTT | CASRGADTQYF
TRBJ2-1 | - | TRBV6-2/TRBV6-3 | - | TGTGCCAGCAGTTATCGACAGGTCAACAATGAGCAGTTCTTC | CASSYRQVNNEQFF
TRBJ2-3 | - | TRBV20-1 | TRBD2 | TGCAGTGCTTCTCCGACTAGCGGGGGGATGTGGGATACGCAGTATTTT | CSASPTSGGMWDTQYF
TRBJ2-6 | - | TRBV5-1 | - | TGCGCCAGCAGCTCTCTACCCGCCTACTCTGGGGCCAACGTCCTGACTTTC | CASSSLPAYSGANVLTF
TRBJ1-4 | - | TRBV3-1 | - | TGTGCCAGCAGCCACAATTCGCTGAACAGGGAGCGAGAAAAACTGTTTTTT | CASSHNSLNREREKLFF
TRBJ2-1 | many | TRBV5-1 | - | TGCGCCAGCAGCTTGGTTGCGGGCGACAATGAGCAGTTCTTC | CASSLVAGDNEQFF
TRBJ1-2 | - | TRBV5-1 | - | TGCGCCAGCAGCCGTGGGGCAGTGAACTATGAGGGCTACACCTTC | CASSRGAVNYEGYTF